This is a list of T cell receptor beta chains from one sample in a study of cytomegalovirus exposure and HLA in healthy donors. TCRdb's table, derived via immunoSEQ multiplex PCR, lists solely in-frame clones and lacks some. The data show roughly 180,000 clones, around 75% seen once. Sample: PBMCs. The receptors derive from a male donor in good health and CMV-seronegative. The CDR3 runs from the conserved cysteine through the conserved F or W. The D gene is left open where the match is weak. Size is stated for part of the rows, as once, few or many counts, or as a class when the clone is expanded.

CDR3aa: CASSYSGGSSPLHF; CDR3nt: TGTGCCAGCAGTTACTCGGGGGGAAGTTCACCCCTCCACTTT; abundance: -; d_gene: -; j_gene: TRBJ1-6; v_gene: TRBV6-5
CDR3aa: CASGFGLAGASSSYNEQFF; CDR3nt: TGTGCTAGTGGTTTCGGACTAGCGGGGGCCTCGAGCTCCTACAATGAGCAGTTCTTC; abundance: -; d_gene: TRBD2; j_gene: TRBJ2-1; v_gene: TRBV12-5
CDR3aa: CASSLGLAGGYEQYF; CDR3nt: TGTGCCAGCAGCTTGGGACTAGCGGGGGGTTACGAGCAGTACTTC; abundance: -; d_gene: TRBD2; j_gene: TRBJ2-7; v_gene: TRBV9
CDR3aa: CASSSVRGPGDYGYTF; CDR3nt: TGTGCCAGCAGCTCGGTGCGGGGGCCAGGGGACTATGGCTACACCTTC; abundance: -; d_gene: -; j_gene: TRBJ1-2; v_gene: TRBV7-2
CDR3aa: CAISKGNSNQPQHF; CDR3nt: TGTGCCATCAGTAAGGGGAATAGCAATCAGCCCCAGCATTTT; abundance: -; d_gene: -; j_gene: TRBJ1-5; v_gene: TRBV10-3
CDR3aa: CAWSPGTGGDEQYF; CDR3nt: TGTGCCTGGAGTCCCGGGACAGGGGGCGACGAGCAGTACTTC; abundance: -; d_gene: TRBD1; j_gene: TRBJ2-7; v_gene: TRBV30
CDR3aa: CASTGGTASLDTQYF; CDR3nt: TGTGCCAGCACGGGCGGGACCGCTAGCTTGGATACGCAGTATTTT; abundance: few; d_gene: -; j_gene: TRBJ2-3; v_gene: TRBV11-2
CDR3aa: CASSPLWVRGNYGYTF; CDR3nt: TGTGCCAGCAGCCCCTTGTGGGTCAGGGGGAACTATGGCTACACCTTC; abundance: -; d_gene: TRBD1; j_gene: TRBJ1-2; v_gene: TRBV11-2
CDR3aa: CASRLGGGGGQETQYF; CDR3nt: TGTGCCAGCAGGCTAGGGGGCGGGGGGGGACAAGAGACCCAGTACTTC; abundance: -; d_gene: TRBD2; j_gene: TRBJ2-5; v_gene: TRBV11-2
CDR3aa: CASTGDSHFYNEQFF; CDR3nt: TGTGCCAGCACGGGGGACTCCCACTTTTACAATGAGCAGTTCTTC; abundance: -; d_gene: -; j_gene: TRBJ2-1; v_gene: TRBV7-9
CDR3aa: CASSAENRGLTEAFF; CDR3nt: TGTGCCAGCAGCGCAGAAAACAGGGGGCTCACTGAAGCTTTCTTT; abundance: few; d_gene: TRBD1; j_gene: TRBJ1-1; v_gene: TRBV25-1
CDR3aa: CASSDLQGTGNTIYF; CDR3nt: TGTGCCAGTAGTGACTTACAGGGTACTGGAAACACCATATATTTT; abundance: -; d_gene: -; j_gene: TRBJ1-3; v_gene: TRBV19
CDR3aa: CASSVSGDKWEAFF; CDR3nt: TGTGCCAGCAGTGTGTCAGGGGACAAGTGGGAAGCTTTCTTT; abundance: -; d_gene: -; j_gene: TRBJ1-1; v_gene: TRBV6-1
CDR3aa: CASSQTDGNTIYF; CDR3nt: TGCGCCAGCAGCCAGACAGATGGAAACACCATATATTTT; abundance: -; d_gene: -; j_gene: TRBJ1-3; v_gene: TRBV4-3
CDR3aa: CASRPLSTDTQYF; CDR3nt: TGTGCCAGCCGTCCCCTTAGCACAGATACGCAGTATTTT; abundance: -; d_gene: -; j_gene: TRBJ2-3; v_gene: TRBV19
CDR3aa: CASSRERRGLNQPQHF; CDR3nt: TGTGCCAGCAGTCGCGAGAGGCGCGGGCTGAATCAGCCCCAGCATTTT; abundance: -; d_gene: -; j_gene: TRBJ1-5; v_gene: TRBV6-6
CDR3aa: CASSEVRSSGGGITDTQYF; CDR3nt: TGTGCCAGCAGTGAAGTTCGGTCTAGCGGGGGAGGAATTACAGATACGCAGTATTTT; abundance: -; d_gene: TRBD2; j_gene: TRBJ2-3; v_gene: TRBV6-1
CDR3aa: CASSLVQGNQPQHF; CDR3nt: TGTGCCAGCAGCCTCGTACAGGGTAATCAGCCCCAGCATTTT; abundance: -; d_gene: -; j_gene: TRBJ1-5; v_gene: TRBV6-5
CDR3aa: CAWSRGSRQPQHF; CDR3nt: TGTGCCTGGAGCAGGGGCTCAAGGCAGCCCCAGCATTTT; abundance: few; d_gene: -; j_gene: TRBJ1-5; v_gene: TRBV30
CDR3aa: CAWSPDSGFAYEQYF; CDR3nt: TGTGCCTGGAGTCCAGATAGCGGGTTTGCCTACGAGCAGTACTTC; abundance: -; d_gene: TRBD2; j_gene: TRBJ2-7; v_gene: TRBV30
CDR3aa: CASSPGSSYEQYF; CDR3nt: TGTGCCAGCAGCCCGGGGAGCTCCTACGAGCAGTACTTC; abundance: -; d_gene: -; j_gene: TRBJ2-7; v_gene: TRBV5-4
CDR3aa: CASSLATGEAFF; CDR3nt: TGTGCCAGCAGCTTGGCGACAGGTGAAGCTTTCTTT; abundance: -; d_gene: -; j_gene: TRBJ1-1; v_gene: TRBV5-4
CDR3aa: CASSLVGNEQFF; CDR3nt: TGTGCCAGCTCCCTAGTAGGTAATGAGCAGTTCTTC; abundance: -; d_gene: -; j_gene: TRBJ2-1; v_gene: TRBV9
CDR3aa: CASQVGSNQPQHF; CDR3nt: TGTGCCAGCCAAGTCGGGAGCAATCAGCCCCAGCATTTT; abundance: -; d_gene: -; j_gene: TRBJ1-5; v_gene: TRBV6-5
CDR3aa: CARRGTGTNEKLFF; CDR3nt: TGTGCCAGAAGGGGTACTGGGACTAATGAAAAACTGTTTTTT; abundance: -; d_gene: -; j_gene: TRBJ1-4; v_gene: TRBV2
CDR3aa: CASSLGTSNSPLHF; CDR3nt: TGTGCCAGCAGCTTAGGGACTTCTAATTCACCCCTCCACTTT; abundance: -; d_gene: -; j_gene: TRBJ1-6; v_gene: TRBV7-3
CDR3aa: CASSDTGLTNEKLFF; CDR3nt: TGCGCCAGCAGCGATACAGGGTTAACTAATGAAAAACTGTTTTTT; abundance: -; d_gene: -; j_gene: TRBJ1-4; v_gene: TRBV5-1
CDR3aa: CASRRYRENTEAFF; CDR3nt: TGTGCCAGCAGGCGGTACAGGGAGAACACTGAAGCTTTCTTT; abundance: -; d_gene: -; j_gene: TRBJ1-1; v_gene: TRBV27
CDR3aa: CASIDRGSNQPQHF; CDR3nt: TGTGCCAGTATTGACAGGGGAAGCAATCAGCCCCAGCATTTT; abundance: -; d_gene: TRBD1; j_gene: TRBJ1-5; v_gene: TRBV19
CDR3aa: CASSLQTAGFNQPQHF; CDR3nt: TGTGCCAGCAGCCTCCAAACGGCAGGGTTCAATCAGCCCCAGCATTTT; abundance: -; d_gene: -; j_gene: TRBJ1-5; v_gene: TRBV28
CDR3aa: CAGVSAAGRYEQYF; CDR3nt: TGTGCCGGCGTCTCGGCGGCCGGTCGCTACGAGCAGTACTTC; abundance: -; d_gene: -; j_gene: TRBJ2-7; v_gene: TRBV30
CDR3aa: CASSFAASGSNEQFF; CDR3nt: TGTGCCAGCAGTTTTGCCGCTAGCGGGAGTAATGAGCAGTTCTTC; abundance: -; d_gene: TRBD2; j_gene: TRBJ2-1; v_gene: TRBV28
CDR3aa: CAWSVARVRGGNQPQHF; CDR3nt: TGTGCCTGGAGTGTCGCCAGGGTCAGGGGAGGCAATCAGCCCCAGCATTTT; abundance: -; d_gene: -; j_gene: TRBJ1-5; v_gene: TRBV30
CDR3aa: CASRPPGSPAPEQYF; CDR3nt: TGCGCCAGCAGGCCCCCCGGGTCCCCAGCCCCCGAGCAGTACTTC; abundance: -; d_gene: -; j_gene: TRBJ2-7; v_gene: TRBV5-1
CDR3aa: CASSLKGTGVNQPQHF; CDR3nt: TGTGCCAGCAGTTTAAAAGGGACAGGGGTAAATCAGCCCCAGCATTTT; abundance: -; d_gene: TRBD1; j_gene: TRBJ1-5; v_gene: TRBV6-5
CDR3aa: CASSRGLAAAYEQYF; CDR3nt: TGCGCCAGCAGCCGGGGACTAGCGGCCGCCTACGAGCAGTACTTC; abundance: -; d_gene: TRBD2; j_gene: TRBJ2-7; v_gene: TRBV4-1
CDR3aa: CASSETSGYYEQYF; CDR3nt: TGTGCCAGCAGTGAGACTAGCGGATACTACGAGCAGTACTTC; abundance: -; d_gene: TRBD2; j_gene: TRBJ2-7; v_gene: TRBV28
CDR3aa: CASSTISGTYNEQFF; CDR3nt: TGTGCCAGTAGTACCATTAGCGGAACCTACAATGAGCAGTTCTTC; abundance: -; d_gene: -; j_gene: TRBJ2-1; v_gene: TRBV19
CDR3aa: CAGSLSGRIGEQYF; CDR3nt: TGTGCCGGCAGCTTAAGCGGGAGGATCGGCGAGCAGTACTTC; abundance: -; d_gene: TRBD2; j_gene: TRBJ2-7; v_gene: TRBV11-3
CDR3aa: CASGGQGHDEQFF; CDR3nt: TGCGCCAGCGGGGGACAGGGTCACGATGAGCAGTTCTTC; abundance: -; d_gene: TRBD1; j_gene: TRBJ2-1; v_gene: TRBV5-1
CDR3aa: CATSGTGNEQFF; CDR3nt: TGTGCCACTTCAGGGACTGGGAATGAGCAGTTCTTC; abundance: -; d_gene: -; j_gene: TRBJ2-1; v_gene: TRBV19
CDR3aa: CAWKEGGGEKLFF; CDR3nt: TGTGCCTGGAAGGAGGGAGGCGGTGAAAAACTGTTTTTT; abundance: -; d_gene: -; j_gene: TRBJ1-4; v_gene: TRBV30
CDR3aa: CASSLLSGALYNEQFF; CDR3nt: TGCGCCAGCAGCTTGCTTAGCGGGGCTTTATACAATGAGCAGTTCTTC; abundance: -; d_gene: TRBD2; j_gene: TRBJ2-1; v_gene: TRBV5-1
CDR3aa: CASSLRGGNTEAFF; CDR3nt: TGTGCCAGCAGTTTACGTGGAGGGAACACTGAAGCTTTCTTT; abundance: -; d_gene: -; j_gene: TRBJ1-1; v_gene: TRBV27
CDR3aa: CSVEIGLNQETQYF; CDR3nt: TGCAGCGTTGAAATTGGACTGAATCAAGAGACCCAGTACTTC; abundance: -; d_gene: -; j_gene: TRBJ2-5; v_gene: TRBV29-1
CDR3aa: CASSPSSKNTEAFF; CDR3nt: TGTGCCAGCAGCCCATCCAGTAAGAACACTGAAGCTTTCTTT; abundance: -; d_gene: -; j_gene: TRBJ1-1; v_gene: TRBV7-9
CDR3aa: CASSYVDINYGYTF; CDR3nt: TGTGCCAGCAGTTACGTGGACATAAACTATGGCTACACCTTC; abundance: -; d_gene: -; j_gene: TRBJ1-2; v_gene: TRBV6-6
CDR3aa: CSSSLMTASTNEKLFF; CDR3nt: TGTTCCAGCAGCCTCATGACAGCTTCAACTAATGAAAAACTGTTTTTT; abundance: -; d_gene: -; j_gene: TRBJ1-4; v_gene: TRBV7-9